The clone carrying this T cell receptor beta chain appeared many times. Its antigen is as yet unknown. This CDR3 has 16 amino acids. Trimming pared 7 bases from V and 0 bases from J, leaving 16 bases between. Germline V gives CDR1 WNHNN, CDR2 SYGVQD (reference sequence). This sample was taken from a study of immune heterogeneity within non-small cell lung tumors. Study-wide points: A moderate but significant correlation was found, linking local T-cell clonality with local tumor mutational burden (R 0.3 to 0.35).

Multiplex PCR amplified TCR beta CDR3 with 32 V and 13 J primers. MiXCR, applied by TCRdb to the multiplex PCR reads, yields one record per CDR3 protein. The sample contains tens of thousands of distinct CDR3 sequences, about 30% of which appear only once. The template for each sample was roughly 650 ng of genomic DNA, which had been extracted from bulk tumor tissue. In surgery, several biopsies were collected from each primary tumor at widely spaced sites. Patients with untreated, newly diagnosed non-small cell lung cancer underwent curative surgery. Donors were newly diagnosed non-small cell lung cancer patients having surgery with curative intent.

This receptor was identified in a man aged 35 to 55 with non-small cell lung cancer. Sequencing input: lung tumor tissue. This chain joins TRBV10-1 and TRBJ1-3; the D is unclear. The CDR3 region is CASTGSLFLSGNTIYF. The CDR3 bases are TGCGCCAGCACTGGCAGCCTATTTCTCTCTGGAAACACCATATATTTT.